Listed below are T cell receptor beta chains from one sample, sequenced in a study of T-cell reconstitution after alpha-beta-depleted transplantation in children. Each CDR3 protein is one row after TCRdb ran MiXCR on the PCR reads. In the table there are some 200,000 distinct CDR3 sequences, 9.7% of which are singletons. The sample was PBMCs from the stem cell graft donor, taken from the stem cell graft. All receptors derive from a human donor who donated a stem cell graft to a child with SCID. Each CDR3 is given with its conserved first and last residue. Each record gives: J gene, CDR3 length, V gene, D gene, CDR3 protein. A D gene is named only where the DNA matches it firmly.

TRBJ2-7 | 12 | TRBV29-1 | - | CSHGAQNYEQYF
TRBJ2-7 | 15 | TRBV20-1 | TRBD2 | CSASNLAGRYYEQYF
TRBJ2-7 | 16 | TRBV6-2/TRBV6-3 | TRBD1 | CASSYSEGTVSYEQYF
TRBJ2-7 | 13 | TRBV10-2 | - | CASREQGFGEQYF
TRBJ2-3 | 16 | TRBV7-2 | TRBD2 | CASSLGDQRGSDTQYF
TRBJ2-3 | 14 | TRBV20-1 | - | CSAKWGALTDTQYF
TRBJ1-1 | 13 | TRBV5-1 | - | CASSLAENTEAFF
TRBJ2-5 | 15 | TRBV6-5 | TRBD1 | CASSYGDRRQETQYF
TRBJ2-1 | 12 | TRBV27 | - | CASSILGGPPFF
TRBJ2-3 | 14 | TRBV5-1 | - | CAGSPGDVIDTQYF
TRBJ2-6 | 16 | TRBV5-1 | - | CASSLGSHSGANVLTF
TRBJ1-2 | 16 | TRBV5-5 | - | CASSFQAGQANYGYTF
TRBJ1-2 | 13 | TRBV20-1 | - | CSAPGRKTYGYTF
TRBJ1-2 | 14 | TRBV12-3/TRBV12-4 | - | CASSSTRANYGYTF
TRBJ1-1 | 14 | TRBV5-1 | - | CASSLVGHDTEAFF
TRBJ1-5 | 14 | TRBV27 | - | CASSFSRGGQPQHF
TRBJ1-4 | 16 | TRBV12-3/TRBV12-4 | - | CASSLSYRAANEKLFF
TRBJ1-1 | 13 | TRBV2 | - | CASRSTANTEAFF
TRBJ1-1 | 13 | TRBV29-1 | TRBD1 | CSAVEGGHTEAFF
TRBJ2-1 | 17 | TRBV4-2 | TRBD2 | CASSRETSGGPYNEQFF
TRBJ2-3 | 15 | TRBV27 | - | CASTEIGLGRDTQYF
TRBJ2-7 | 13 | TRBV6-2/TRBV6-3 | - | CASSPSSYYEQYF
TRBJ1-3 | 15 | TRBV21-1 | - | CASSKAQEDLNTIYF
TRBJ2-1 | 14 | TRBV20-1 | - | CSARDQDTHNEQFF
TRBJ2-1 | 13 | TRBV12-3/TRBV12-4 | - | CASVKGAYNEQFF
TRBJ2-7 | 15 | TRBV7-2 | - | CASSSLGLGGYEQYF
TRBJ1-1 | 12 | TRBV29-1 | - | CSGTDRNTEAFF
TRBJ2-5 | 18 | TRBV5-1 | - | CASSLTHDAYRPPETQYF
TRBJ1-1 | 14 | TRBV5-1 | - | CASRGSAKNTEAFF
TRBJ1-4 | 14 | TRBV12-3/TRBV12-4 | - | CASSFLGGDEKLFF
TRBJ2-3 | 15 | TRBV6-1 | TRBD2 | CASGELAGSADTQYF
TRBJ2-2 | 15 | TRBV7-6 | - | CASSSGTEGAGELFF
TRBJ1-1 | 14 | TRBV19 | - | CASSQGSQNTEAFF
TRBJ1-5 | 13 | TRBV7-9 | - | CASSLIAGQPQHF
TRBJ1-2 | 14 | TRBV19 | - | CASTATGSRYGYTF
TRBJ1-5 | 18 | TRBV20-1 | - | CSARDFRGGPGGNQPQHF
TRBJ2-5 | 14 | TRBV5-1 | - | CASSPGTPKETQYF
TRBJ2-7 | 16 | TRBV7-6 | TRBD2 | CASSLVASGALNEQYF
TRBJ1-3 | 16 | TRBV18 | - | CASSPRRGSLGNTIYF
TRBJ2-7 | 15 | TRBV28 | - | CASRSDIAISYEQYF
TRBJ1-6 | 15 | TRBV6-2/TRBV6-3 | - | CASGPRGRHYSPLHF
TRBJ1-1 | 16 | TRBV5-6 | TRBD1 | CASSRGQGGRGTEAFF
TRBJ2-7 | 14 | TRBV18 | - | CASSPSGPIYEQYF
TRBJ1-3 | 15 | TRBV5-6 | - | CASSDGPLAGNTIYF
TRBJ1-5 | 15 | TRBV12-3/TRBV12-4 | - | CASSLSGTSNQPQHF
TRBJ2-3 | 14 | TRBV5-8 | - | CASSLAGRAGTQYF
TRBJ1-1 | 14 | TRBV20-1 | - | CSARVFGSYTEAFF
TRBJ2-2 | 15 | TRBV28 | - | CASSARGGFSGELFF
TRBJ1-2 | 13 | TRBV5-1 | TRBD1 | CASSRDREYGYTF